The 3 T cell receptor beta chains listed next were all sequenced from one sample in a study of shared clonotypes between healthy human individuals. Measured with immunoSEQ multiplex PCR; TCRdb has only the in-frame clones, and not every one. The sample lists over 2 million clones; 95% were seen once. The sample was naive CD4+ T cells sorted from blood. The subset is: CD45RA+ positively selected. These receptors all stem from a man younger than 30 in good health.

The J gene is TRBJ1-2, the V gene TRBV28; 8 nucleotides match TRBD1. The trim removed 5 bases at V and 8 bases at J, leaving 22 bases unmatched. CDR3 length equals 18 residues. CDR1 is MDHEN and CDR2 is SYDVKM in the germline V gene. CDR3 protein: CASSTQSGGEGVVGGYTF. The CDR3 coding sequence is TGTGCCAGCAGTACCCAATCAGGGGGCGAAGGGGTCGTGGGCGGCTACACCTTC.

With regard to this clone: Other DNA sequences in this sample translate to the same CDR3. The chain couples TRBV7-9 to TRBJ1-6; D gene unclear. From germline, CDR1 is SEHNR and CDR2 FQNEAQ (reference sequence). This CDR3 is 15 amino acids long. Trimming took 1 base from V and 4 from J, leaving 8 bases between them. CDR3 sequence (DNA): TGTGCCAGCAGCTTAGGAGCCTTTTATAATTCACCCCTCCACTTT. Its translation: CASSLGAFYNSPLHF.

This rearrangement joins TRBV6-5 to TRBJ1-4, with D unresolved. CDR1 MNHEY and CDR2 SVGAGI come from the germline V gene. V was trimmed by 8 bases and J by 10 bases, leaving 14 bases between them. The CDR3 runs 12 residues. The chain's CDR3 is CASSNPPGKLFF. In nucleotides, the CDR3 is TGTGCCAGCTCAAACCCCCCAGGAAAACTGTTTTTT.